Here is one T cell receptor (beta chain) with its context. The sample belongs to a study of blood T cell repertoires in COVID-19. The CDR3 is made up of 13 amino acids. Germline CDR1 SQVTM, CDR2 ANQGSEA. V trimming: 6 bases; J trimming: 7 bases; junction bases outside the gene matches: 6. Repertoires were generated with immunoSEQ multiplex PCR, while TCRdb's copy carries only in-frame clones and drops some. The table includes 250,000 to 300,000 clones, around 83% detected once. Specimen: PBMCs or T cells enriched from blood (not recorded which). This TCR derives from a woman between 50 and 59 years old who had been exposed to COVID-19. V and J are TRBV29-1 and TRBJ1-4; TRBD1 aligns across 9 bases. CDR3 region: CSVLQGASEKLFF. For the CDR3, the DNA is TGCAGCGTCCTACAGGGGGCGAGTGAAAAACTGTTTTTT.